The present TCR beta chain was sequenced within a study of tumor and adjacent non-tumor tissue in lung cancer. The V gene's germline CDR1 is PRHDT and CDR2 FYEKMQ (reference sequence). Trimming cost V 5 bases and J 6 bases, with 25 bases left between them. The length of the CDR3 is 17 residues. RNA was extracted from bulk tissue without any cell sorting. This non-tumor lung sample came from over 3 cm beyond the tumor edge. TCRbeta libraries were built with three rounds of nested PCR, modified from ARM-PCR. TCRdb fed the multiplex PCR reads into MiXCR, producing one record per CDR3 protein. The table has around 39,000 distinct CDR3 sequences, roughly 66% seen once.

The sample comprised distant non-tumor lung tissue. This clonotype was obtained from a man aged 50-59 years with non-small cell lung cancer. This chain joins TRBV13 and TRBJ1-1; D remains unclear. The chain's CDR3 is CASSDQVKSGDFPEAFF. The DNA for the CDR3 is TGTGCCAGCAGCGACCAGGTTAAGAGTGGGGATTTCCCTGAAGCTTTCTTT.